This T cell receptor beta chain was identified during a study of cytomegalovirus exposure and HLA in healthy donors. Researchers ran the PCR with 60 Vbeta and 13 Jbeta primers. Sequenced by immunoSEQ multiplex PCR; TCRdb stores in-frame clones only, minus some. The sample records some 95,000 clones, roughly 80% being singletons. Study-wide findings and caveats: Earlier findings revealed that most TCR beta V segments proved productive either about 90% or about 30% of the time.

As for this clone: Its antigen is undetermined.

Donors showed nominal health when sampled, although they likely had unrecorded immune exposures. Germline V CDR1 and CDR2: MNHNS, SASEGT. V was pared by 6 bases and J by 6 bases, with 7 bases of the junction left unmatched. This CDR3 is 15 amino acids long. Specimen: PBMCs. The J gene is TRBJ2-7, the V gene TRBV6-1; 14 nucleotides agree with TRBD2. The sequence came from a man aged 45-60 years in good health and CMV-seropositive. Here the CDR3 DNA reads TGTGCCAGCAGCCTGACTAGCGGGGGGGATCGCGAGCAGTACTTC. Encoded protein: CASSLTSGGDREQYF.